This T cell receptor (beta chain) was retrieved from a study of T cell clonotyping in hematopoietic cell transplantation (dated by TCRdb to about 2021). With respect to the entire study: A total of 110 to 150 blood samples were gathered in the study from 35 to 45 consecutive transplant recipients along with their related donors. Recruitment of patients ran from late 2015 to early 2017, and follow-up continued until late 2020 or until death. What the research found in general, with its limitations: Donor and pretransplant recipient Inverse Simpson Index values predicted broader posttransplant TCR repertoire diversity. Overlap with donor repertoires was found for only a small fraction of recipient repertoires, with over 97% found to appear de novo at the given depth. The sample size was limited and the cells went unsorted, which meant the CD4 and CD8 repertoire contributions could not be told apart. A decrease in recipient TCR diversity was observed after transplant, and a progressive increase in pathologically expanded clonotypes was seen from day 30 to day 180.

Including cysteine and phenylalanine, the CDR3 has 17 amino acids. Only the CDR3 portion is preserved as DNA: 51 bases, with reading frame beginning at the first base. CDR1 LGHNA and CDR2 YSLEER are derived from the germline V gene. Germline trimming amounts to 0 bases on V and 5 bases on J, with 9 as the count of junction bases outside the gene matches. With the immunoSEQ assay, which is a bias-controlled multiplex PCR relying on V- and J-specific primers, TCR beta CDR3 regions were amplified from genomic DNA. A second PCR step added a proprietary barcode and Illumina adapter sequences to the CDR3 amplicons. An Illumina MiSeq instrument was used to sequence the CDR3 libraries. The authors' analysis ran thus. immunoSEQ Analyzer 3.0 was used for export and quality control, with R Bioconductor and Immunarch used for downstream analyses. Only productive rearrangements in the normalized downsampled data set were used to calculate repertoire metrics. In the normalized cohort, a clonotype counted as pathologically expanded if the clonotype was larger than 5 templates. Repertoire diversity was measured with the Inverse Simpson Index. To capture all clonotypes, the CMV-specificity analyses were run on the non-normalized data set. The clones in this table, taken by TCRdb from immuneACCESS, are in-frame only. Not every clone is retained; where verified, under half of the shortfall comes from an unresolved V gene, and the cause of the rest is unknown. D and trimming come from the DNA, and the V and J calls and clone size come from that table. This sample has 16,000 or so clones in its table, and about 93% of those were observed once. The biggest ten clones account for about 5.4% of the sample.

Blood samples for TCR beta sequencing were given by related transplant donors. Nuclei Lysis Solution was used to extract genomic DNA from fresh or cryopreserved unfractionated peripheral blood mononuclear cells. This clone was seen only a few times. The clone's antigen remains unknown. Base quality data are lacking; no much larger clone is found one base away. Specimen: peripheral blood mononuclear cells. The clonotype originates from a man in his forties in good health. Some clones in this sample may be carry-over from other donors' samples. The chain was built from TRBV4-3 and TRBJ1-3, and TRBD1 aligns with 8 junction nucleotides. The DNA reads as follows: TGCGCCAGCAGCCAAGATGACGGGACAGGACCAAGAAACACCATATATTTT. Its product reads: CASSQDDGTGPRNTIYF.